The text below deals with one T cell receptor (beta chain). The antigen is not known. V was pared by 5 bases and J by 7 bases, with 11 bases between. Germline loops: CDR1 SGHTA, CDR2 FQGNSA. The CDR3 loop spans 13 amino acids. This sample is part of a study of Ad26.COV2.S vaccination and SARS-CoV-2 variants. The treatment here: some 19 received Ad26.COV2.S at low or high dose, single or two shots; roughly five received placebo; per-sample allocation not given. Sampling happened 63 days after the first vaccine or placebo injection. Generated by immunoSEQ multiplex PCR, the TCRdb table keeps only in-frame clones and is missing some. Seen here are 350,000 to 500,000 clones, about 91% observed once, and the top ten hold approximately 2.5%. The study's findings and limits: Analytic work on TCR breadth and depth might have understated the full extent of total T cell responses. Non-spike TCR breadth showed similarity between vaccine and placebo recipients.

The source is a person aged 18-65 years who received the Ad26.COV2.S COVID-19 vaccine or a placebo. The starting material was peripheral blood, obtained in a trial of Ad26.COV2.S vaccine versus placebo. The chain is built from TRBV7-2 and TRBJ1-4; D is unresolved. Here the CDR3 reads CASSPRTLEKLFF. The CDR3 DNA is TGTGCCAGCAGCCCGCGGACCCTTGAAAAACTGTTTTTT.